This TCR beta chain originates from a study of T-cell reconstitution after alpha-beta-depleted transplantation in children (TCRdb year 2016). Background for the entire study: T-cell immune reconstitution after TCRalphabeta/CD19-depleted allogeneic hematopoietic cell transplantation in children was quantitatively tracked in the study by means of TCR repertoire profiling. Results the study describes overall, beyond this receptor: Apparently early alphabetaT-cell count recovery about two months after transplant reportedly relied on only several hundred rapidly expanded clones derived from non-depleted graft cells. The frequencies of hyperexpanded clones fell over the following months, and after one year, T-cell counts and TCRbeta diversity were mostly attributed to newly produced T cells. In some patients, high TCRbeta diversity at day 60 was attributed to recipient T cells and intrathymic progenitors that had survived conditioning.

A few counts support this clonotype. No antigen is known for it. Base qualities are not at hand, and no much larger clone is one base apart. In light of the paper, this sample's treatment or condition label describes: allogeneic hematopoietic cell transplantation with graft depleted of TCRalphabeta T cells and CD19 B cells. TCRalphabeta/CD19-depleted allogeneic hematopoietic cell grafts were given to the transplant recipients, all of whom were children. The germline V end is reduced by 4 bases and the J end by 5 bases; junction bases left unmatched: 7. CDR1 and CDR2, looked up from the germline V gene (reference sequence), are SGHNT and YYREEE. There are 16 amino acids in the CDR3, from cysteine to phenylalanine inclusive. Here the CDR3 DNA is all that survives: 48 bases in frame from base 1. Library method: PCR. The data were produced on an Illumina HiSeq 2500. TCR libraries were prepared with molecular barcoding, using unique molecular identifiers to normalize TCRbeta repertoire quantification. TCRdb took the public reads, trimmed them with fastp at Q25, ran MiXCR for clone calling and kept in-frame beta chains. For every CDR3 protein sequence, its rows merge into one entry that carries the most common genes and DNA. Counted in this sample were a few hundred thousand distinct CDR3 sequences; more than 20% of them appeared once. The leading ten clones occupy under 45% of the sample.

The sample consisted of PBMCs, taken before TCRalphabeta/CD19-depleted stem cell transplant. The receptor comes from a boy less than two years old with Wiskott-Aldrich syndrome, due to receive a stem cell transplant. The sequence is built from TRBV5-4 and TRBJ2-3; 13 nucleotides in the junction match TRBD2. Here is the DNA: TGTGCCAGCAGCGGAGGACTAGCGGGAGTAGAAGATACGCAGTATTTT. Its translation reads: CASSGGLAGVEDTQYF.